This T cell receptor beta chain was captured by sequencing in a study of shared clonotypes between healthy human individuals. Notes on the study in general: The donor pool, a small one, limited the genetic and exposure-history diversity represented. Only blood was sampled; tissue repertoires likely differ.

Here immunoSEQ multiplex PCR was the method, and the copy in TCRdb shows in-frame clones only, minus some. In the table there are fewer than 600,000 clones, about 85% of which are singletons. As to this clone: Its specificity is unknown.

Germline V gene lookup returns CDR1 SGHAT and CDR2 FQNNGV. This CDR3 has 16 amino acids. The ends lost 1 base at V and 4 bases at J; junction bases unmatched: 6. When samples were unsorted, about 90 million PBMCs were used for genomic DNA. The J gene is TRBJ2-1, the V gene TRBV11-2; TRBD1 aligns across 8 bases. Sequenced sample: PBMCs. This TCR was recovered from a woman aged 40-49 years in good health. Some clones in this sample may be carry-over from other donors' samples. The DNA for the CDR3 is TGTGCCAGCAGCTTAGCCGGGACAGGATTATACAATGAGCAGTTCTTC. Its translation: CASSLAGTGLYNEQFF.